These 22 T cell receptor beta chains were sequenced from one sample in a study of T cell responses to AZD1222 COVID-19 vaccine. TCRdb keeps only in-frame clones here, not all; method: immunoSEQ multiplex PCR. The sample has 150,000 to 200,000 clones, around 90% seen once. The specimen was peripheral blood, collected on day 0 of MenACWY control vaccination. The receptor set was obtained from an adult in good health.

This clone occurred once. This CDR3 reads CASSIGRHRYGYTF. The CDR3 nucleotides read TGTGCCAGTAGTATTGGACGTCACCGCTATGGCTACACCTTC. The chain employs TRBV19 and TRBJ1-2; D is uncertain. V was clipped by 3 bases and J by 4 bases, with 12 bases between them. Germline V gives CDR1 LNHDA, CDR2 SQIVND (reference sequence). The CDR3 sequence is 14 residues long.

CDR3 sequence reads: CASRRDRTYEQYF. The DNA of the CDR3 is TGTGCCAGTAGGAGAGACAGGACCTACGAGCAGTACTTC. The chain combines TRBV19 with TRBJ2-7, with a possible D match to TRBD1 (6 bases). Germline CDR1 and CDR2: LNHDA and SQIVND (reference sequence). The CDR3 consists of 13 residues. Trimming removed 6 bases at V and 2 bases at J, with 11 bases between. Combining the CDR3 with reference TRBV19 and TRBJ2-7 gives the whole variable domain DGGITQSPKYLFRKEGQNVTLSCEQNLNHDAMYWYRQDPGQGLRLIYYSQIVNDFQKGDIAEGYSVSREKKESFPLTVTSAQKNPTAFYLCASRRDRTYEQYFGPGTRLTVT.

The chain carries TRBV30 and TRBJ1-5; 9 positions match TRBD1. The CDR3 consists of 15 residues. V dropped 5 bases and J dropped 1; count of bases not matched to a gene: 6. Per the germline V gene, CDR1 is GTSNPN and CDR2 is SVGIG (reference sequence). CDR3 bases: TGTGCCTGGTCACAGGGGGCCGCGAGCAATCAGCCCCAGCATTTT. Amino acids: CAWSQGAASNQPQHF.

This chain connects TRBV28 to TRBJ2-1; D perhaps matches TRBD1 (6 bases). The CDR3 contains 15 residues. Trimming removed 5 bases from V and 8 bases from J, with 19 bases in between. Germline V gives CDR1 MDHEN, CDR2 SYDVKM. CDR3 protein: CASSPQGFVGHEQFF. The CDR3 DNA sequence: TGTGCCAGCAGTCCACAGGGATTCGTTGGTCATGAGCAGTTCTTC.

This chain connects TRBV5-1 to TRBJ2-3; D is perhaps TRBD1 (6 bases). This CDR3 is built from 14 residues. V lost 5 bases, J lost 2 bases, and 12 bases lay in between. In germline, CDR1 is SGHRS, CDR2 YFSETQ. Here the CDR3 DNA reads TGCGCCAGCAGTAAGGGGGTTGACACAGATACGCAGTATTTT. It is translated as CASSKGVDTDTQYF.

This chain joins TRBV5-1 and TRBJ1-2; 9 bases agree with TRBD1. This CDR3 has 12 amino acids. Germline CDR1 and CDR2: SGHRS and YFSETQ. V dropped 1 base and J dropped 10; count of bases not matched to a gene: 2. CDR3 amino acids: CASSLRTGDYTF. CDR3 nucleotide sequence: TGCGCCAGCAGCTTGCGGACAGGGGACTACACCTTC.

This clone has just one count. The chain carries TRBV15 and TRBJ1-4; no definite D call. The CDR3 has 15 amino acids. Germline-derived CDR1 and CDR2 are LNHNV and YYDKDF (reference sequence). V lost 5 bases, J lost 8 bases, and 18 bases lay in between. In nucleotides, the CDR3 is TGTGCCACCAGCTCACCGCCCCCTTCCCGGGAAAAACTGTTTTTT. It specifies CATSSPPPSREKLFF.

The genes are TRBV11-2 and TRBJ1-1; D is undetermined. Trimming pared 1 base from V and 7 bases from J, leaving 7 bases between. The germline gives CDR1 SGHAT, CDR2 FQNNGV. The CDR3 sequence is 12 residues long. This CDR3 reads CASSLVQNEAFF. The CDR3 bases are TGTGCCAGCAGCTTAGTGCAGAATGAAGCTTTCTTT.

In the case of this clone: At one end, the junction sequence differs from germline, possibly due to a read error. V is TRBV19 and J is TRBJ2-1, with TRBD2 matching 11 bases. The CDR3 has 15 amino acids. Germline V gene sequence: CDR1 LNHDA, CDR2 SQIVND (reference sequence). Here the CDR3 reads CASRIAGGAYNEQFF. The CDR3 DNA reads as TGTGCCAGTAGGATAGCGGGAGGGGCCTACAATGAGCAGTTCTTC.

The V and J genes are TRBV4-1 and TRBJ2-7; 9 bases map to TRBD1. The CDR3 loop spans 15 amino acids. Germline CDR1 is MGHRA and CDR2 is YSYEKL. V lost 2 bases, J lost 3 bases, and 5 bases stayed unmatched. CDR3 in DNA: TGCGCCAGCAGCCAATGGGGACAGGGAGGCTACGAGCAGTACTTC. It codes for CASSQWGQGGYEQYF.

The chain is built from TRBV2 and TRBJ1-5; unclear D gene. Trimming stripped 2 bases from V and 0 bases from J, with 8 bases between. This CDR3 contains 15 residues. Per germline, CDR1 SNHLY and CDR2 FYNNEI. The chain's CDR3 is CASSENLGSNQPQHF. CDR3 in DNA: TGTGCCAGCAGTGAAAATCTGGGTAGCAATCAGCCCCAGCATTTT.

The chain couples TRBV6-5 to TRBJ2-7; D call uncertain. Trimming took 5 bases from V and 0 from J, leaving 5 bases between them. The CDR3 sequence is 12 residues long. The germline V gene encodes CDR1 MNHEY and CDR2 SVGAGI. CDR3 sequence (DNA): TGTGCCAGCAGTCCACTCTCCTACGAGCAGTACTTC. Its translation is CASSPLSYEQYF.

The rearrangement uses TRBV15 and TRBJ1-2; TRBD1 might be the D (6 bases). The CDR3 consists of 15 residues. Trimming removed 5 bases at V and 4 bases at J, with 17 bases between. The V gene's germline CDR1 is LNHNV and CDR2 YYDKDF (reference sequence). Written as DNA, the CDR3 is TGTGCCACCAGCGACCTAGGGGGGATCCCCTATGGCTACACCTTC. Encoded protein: CATSDLGGIPYGYTF.

The CDR3, as DNA: TGTGCCAGCAGCTCCTGGACAGAGAGGGAGAGAAACACCATATATTTT. Translation: CASSSWTERERNTIYF. The chain employs TRBV9 and TRBJ1-3; D is possibly TRBD1 (6 bases). Trimming stripped 4 bases from V and 5 bases from J, with 19 bases between. CDR1 and CDR2 (germline): SGDLS, YYNGEE. CDR3 length: 16 residues.

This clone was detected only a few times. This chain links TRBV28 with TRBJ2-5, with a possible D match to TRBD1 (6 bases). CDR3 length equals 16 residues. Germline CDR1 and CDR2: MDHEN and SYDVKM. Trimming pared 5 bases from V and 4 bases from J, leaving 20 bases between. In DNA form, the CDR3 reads TGTGCCAGCAGTACACAGGGAGCCAGGGACCTAGAGACCCAGTACTTC. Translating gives CASSTQGARDLETQYF.

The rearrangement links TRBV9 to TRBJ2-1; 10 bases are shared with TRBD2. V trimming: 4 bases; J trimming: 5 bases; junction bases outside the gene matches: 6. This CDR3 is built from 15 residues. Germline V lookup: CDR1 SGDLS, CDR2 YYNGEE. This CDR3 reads CASSSQAGGHNEQFF. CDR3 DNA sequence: TGTGCCAGCAGCTCTCAAGCGGGAGGGCACAATGAGCAGTTCTTC.

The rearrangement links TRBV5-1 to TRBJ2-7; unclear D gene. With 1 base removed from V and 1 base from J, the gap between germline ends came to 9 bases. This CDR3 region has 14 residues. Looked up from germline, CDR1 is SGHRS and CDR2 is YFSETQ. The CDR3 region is CASSLSTGSYEQYF. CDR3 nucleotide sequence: TGCGCCAGCAGCTTGTCGACCGGATCCTACGAGCAGTACTTC.

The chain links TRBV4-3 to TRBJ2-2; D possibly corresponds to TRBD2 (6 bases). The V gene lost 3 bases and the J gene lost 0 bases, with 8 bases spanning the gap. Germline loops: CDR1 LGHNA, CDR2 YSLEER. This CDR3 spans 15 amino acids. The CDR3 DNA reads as TGCGCCAGCAGCCAGGGGACTTCGAACACCGGGGAGCTGTTTTTT. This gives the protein CASSQGTSNTGELFF.

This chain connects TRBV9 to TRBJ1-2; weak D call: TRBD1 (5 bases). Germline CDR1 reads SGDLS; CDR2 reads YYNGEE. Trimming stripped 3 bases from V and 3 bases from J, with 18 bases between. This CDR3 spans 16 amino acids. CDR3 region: CASSAWGDAKDYGYTF. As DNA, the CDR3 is TGTGCCAGCAGCGCGTGGGGGGACGCAAAGGACTATGGCTACACCTTC.

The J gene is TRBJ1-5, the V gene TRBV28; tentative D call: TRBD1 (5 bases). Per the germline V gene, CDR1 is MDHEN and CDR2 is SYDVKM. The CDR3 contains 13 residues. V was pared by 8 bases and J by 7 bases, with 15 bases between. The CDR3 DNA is TGTGCCAGCGGCTCGACTAAGGGGCAGCCCCAGCATTTT. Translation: CASGSTKGQPQHF.

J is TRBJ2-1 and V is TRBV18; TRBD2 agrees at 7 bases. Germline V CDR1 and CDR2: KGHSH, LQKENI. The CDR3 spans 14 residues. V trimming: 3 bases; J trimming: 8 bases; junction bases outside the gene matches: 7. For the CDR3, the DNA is TGTGCCAGCTCACCTGTGACTAGCAACGATGAGCAGTTCTTC. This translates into CASSPVTSNDEQFF. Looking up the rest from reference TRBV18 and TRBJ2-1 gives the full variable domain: NAGVMQNPRHLVRRRGQEARLRCSPMKGHSHVYWYRQLPEEGLKFMVYLQKENIIDESGMPKERFSAEFPKEGPSILRIQQVVRGDSAAYFCASSPVTSNDEQFFGPGTRLTVL.

CDR3 in amino acids: CASSLSAGSTEAFF. In nucleotides, the CDR3 is TGTGCCAGCAGCTTAAGTGCCGGAAGCACTGAAGCTTTCTTT. J is TRBJ1-1 and V is TRBV7-3; D is unclear. In germline, CDR1 is SGHTA, CDR2 FQGTGA. The CDR3 loop spans 14 amino acids. V was cut by 1 base and J by 4 bases, with 10 bases left in between. The variable domain in full, completed from reference TRBV7-3 and TRBJ1-1, reads GAGVSQTPSNKVTEKGKYVELRCDPISGHTALYWYRQSLGQGPEFLIYFQGTGAADDSGLPNDRFFAVRPEGSVSTLKIQRTERGDSAVYLCASSLSAGSTEAFFGQGTRLTVV.